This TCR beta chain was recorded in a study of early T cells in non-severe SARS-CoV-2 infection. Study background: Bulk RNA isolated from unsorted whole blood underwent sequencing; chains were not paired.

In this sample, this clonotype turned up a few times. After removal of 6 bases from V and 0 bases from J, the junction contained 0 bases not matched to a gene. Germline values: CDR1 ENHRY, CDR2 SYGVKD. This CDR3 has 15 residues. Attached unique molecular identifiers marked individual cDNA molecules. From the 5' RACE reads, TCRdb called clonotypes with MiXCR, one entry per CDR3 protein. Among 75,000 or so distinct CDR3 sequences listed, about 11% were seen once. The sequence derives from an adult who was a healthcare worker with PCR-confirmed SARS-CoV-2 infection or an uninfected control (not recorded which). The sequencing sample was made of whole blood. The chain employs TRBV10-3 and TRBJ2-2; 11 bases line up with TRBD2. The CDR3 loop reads CAIRGLAANTGELFF. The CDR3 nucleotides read TGTGCCATCAGGGGACTAGCGGCGAACACCGGGGAGCTGTTTTTT.